The next 5 T cell receptor beta chains were all read from a single sample in a study of blood T cell repertoires in COVID-19. Sequencing used immunoSEQ multiplex PCR; TCRdb keeps in-frame clones, though not all of them. Here the sample spans tens of thousands of clones, 75% to 90% being singletons. Sequenced material: peripheral blood. The receptors shown here come from a human donor with acute or convalescent COVID-19. The donor label of this sample is uncertain.

This sequence joins TRBV7-2 and TRBJ2-3; 9 bases map to TRBD2. With 0 bases clipped from V and 3 bases from J, the junction kept 1 base outside the gene matches. Per the germline V gene, CDR1 is SGHTA and CDR2 is FQGNSA. The CDR3 has 15 residues. CDR3 DNA sequence: TGTGCCAGCAGCTTAGCTAGCGGGGGTACAGATACGCAGTATTTT. Its protein product is CASSLASGGTDTQYF.

This clone was seen a single time. The chain couples TRBV24-1 to TRBJ2-4; the match to TRBD2 covers 10 bases. J gave up 0 bases and V 7 bases, and 14 bases lay outside the gene matches. CDR3 size: 19 residues. Germline-derived CDR1 and CDR2 are KGHDR and SFDVKD. CDR3 nucleotide sequence: TGTGCCACCAGGGATCAGGGACTAGCGCCTTTAATAGCCAAAAACATTCAGTACTTC. Encoded protein: CATRDQGLAPLIAKNIQYF.

This chain joins TRBV29-1 and TRBJ2-5; TRBD2 aligns across 9 bases. V gave up 4 bases and J gave up 5 bases; unmatched junction bases: 5. The CDR3 runs 13 residues. The V gene's germline CDR1 is SQVTM and CDR2 ANQGSEA. The CDR3 DNA reads TGCAGCGTTGCTGGCGGGGGGGGCGAGACCCAGTACTTC. Amino acids: CSVAGGGGETQYF.

The J gene is TRBJ2-5, the V gene TRBV15; TRBD2 matches 7 bases. The CDR3 covers 16 residues. CDR1 is LNHNV, CDR2 YYDKDF, per germline (reference sequence). V lost 4 bases, J lost 4 bases, and 12 bases stayed unmatched. CDR3 loop: CATSTTSSGGGETQYF. The CDR3 DNA sequence: TGTGCCACCAGCACGACTAGCTCGGGAGGCGGAGAGACCCAGTACTTC.

The chain carries TRBV3-1 (or the pseudogene TRBV3-2) and TRBJ1-4, with D possibly being TRBD1 (6 bases). Deletions cut 6 bases from V and 0 bases from J, with 14 bases between. The CDR3 totals 16 residues. CDR1 is LGHDT, CDR2 YNNKEL, per germline (reference sequence). DNA of the CDR3: TGTGCCAGCAGTAAGACAGGACCTACAACTAATGAAAAACTGTTTTTT. It codes for CASSKTGPTTNEKLFF.